This is a list of T cell receptor beta chains from one sample in a study of blood T cell repertoires in COVID-19. Clones were read by immunoSEQ multiplex PCR, and TCRdb kept only the in-frame ones, dropping some. The sample includes about 170,000 clones, around 90% seen only once; the top ten take almost 5%. The sequenced material came from peripheral blood. The receptors derive from a man in his late teens or twenties with COVID-19, enrolled during active disease. The CDR3 runs from the conserved cysteine through the conserved F or W. The D gene is left open where the match is weak. Only part of the rows carry a size: once, few, many, or a class if the clone is expanded.

v_call	j_call	clone_size	d_call	cdr3_aa	cdr3_nt
TRBV2	TRBJ1-2	once	.	CASSELADPSNYGYTF	TGTGCCAGCAGTGAATTGGCAGATCCCTCTAACTATGGCTACACCTTC
TRBV28	TRBJ2-1	.	.	CASSLEARDEQFF	TGTGCCAGCAGTTTAGAGGCCCGGGATGAGCAGTTCTTC
TRBV7-2	TRBJ2-3	.	.	CASSRKHTDTQYF	TGTGCCAGCAGCAGAAAACACACAGATACGCAGTATTTT
TRBV15	TRBJ1-2	.	.	CATSRPGGGRTF	TGTGCCACCAGCAGACCCGGGGGAGGTCGCACCTTC
TRBV2	TRBJ1-2	.	TRBD1	CASSDNPMAGGEGYTF	TGTGCCAGCAGTGATAATCCCATGGCAGGGGGCGAGGGCTACACCTTC
TRBV4-1	TRBJ2-1	.	TRBD2	CASRAAASGYNEQFF	TGCGCCAGCAGGGCCGCGGCTAGCGGCTACAATGAGCAGTTCTTC
TRBV5-1	TRBJ1-1	.	.	CASSLYGGMNTEAFF	TGCGCCAGCAGCTTGTACGGGGGTATGAACACTGAAGCTTTCTTT
TRBV10-2	TRBJ2-1	.	TRBD1	CASRGQDEQFF	TGCGCCTCAAGGGGGCAGGATGAGCAGTTCTTC
TRBV30	TRBJ1-6	.	.	CAWSDRVESPLHF	TGTGCCTGGAGTGACAGGGTAGAATCACCCCTCCACTTT
TRBV7-8	TRBJ1-1	.	.	CASSLGAHTEAFF	TGTGCCAGCAGCTTAGGGGCACACACTGAAGCTTTCTTT
TRBV7-2	TRBJ2-2	.	TRBD2	CASSLRLAGYTGELFF	TGTGCCAGCAGCCTAAGGCTAGCGGGATACACCGGGGAGCTGTTTTTT
TRBV5-1	TRBJ1-2	.	.	CASSHARGIWNGYTF	TGCGCCAGCAGCCATGCCCGAGGGATTTGGAATGGCTACACCTTC
TRBV28	TRBJ2-7	.	TRBD1	CASSLLLGQGYGEQYF	TGTGCCAGCAGTTTATTATTGGGACAGGGTTATGGCGAGCAGTACTTC
TRBV7-6	TRBJ1-1	.	.	CASSLDHRGRDTEAFF	TGTGCCAGCAGCTTAGATCACCGGGGTAGGGACACTGAAGCTTTCTTT
TRBV7-7	TRBJ2-3	.	TRBD2	CASSSGLAGTTDTQYF	TGTGCTAGCAGCTCGGGACTAGCGGGGACCACAGATACGCAGTATTTT
TRBV15	TRBJ2-1	.	TRBD2	CATSRGLAPSYNEQFF	TGTGCCACCAGCAGAGGACTAGCGCCCTCCTACAATGAGCAGTTCTTC
TRBV5-6	TRBJ1-3	.	.	CASTGWRESSGNTIYF	TGTGCCAGCACCGGGTGGAGGGAGAGCTCTGGAAACACCATATATTTT
TRBV27	TRBJ1-1	.	.	CASSPIDRYPSEAFF	TGTGCCAGCAGTCCCATAGACAGGTACCCTTCTGAAGCTTTCTTT
TRBV4-1	TRBJ2-3	once	TRBD2	CASSQAPREGTDTQYF	TGCGCCAGCAGCCAAGCCCCTCGGGAGGGCACAGATACGCAGTATTTT
TRBV19	TRBJ2-7	.	.	CASSIVGPSYEQYF	TGTGCCAGTAGTATTGTGGGGCCCTCCTACGAGCAGTACTTC
TRBV27	TRBJ2-7	.	.	CASSSDGSTYEQYF	TGTGCCAGCAGTTCCGACGGGTCGACCTACGAGCAGTACTTC
TRBV27	TRBJ2-7	once	TRBD2	CASSPNGLAGEQYF	TGTGCCAGCAGTCCGAACGGACTAGCGGGGGAGCAGTACTTC
TRBV9	TRBJ1-2	.	.	CASRGTYQEQASDGYTF	TGTGCCAGCAGAGGGACATATCAGGAACAGGCCTCCGATGGCTACACCTTC
TRBV13	TRBJ1-2	once	.	CASSFETENYGYTF	TGTGCCAGCAGCTTTGAGACAGAAAACTATGGCTACACCTTC
TRBV7-9	TRBJ2-1	.	TRBD1	CASSNPTGGPYNEQFF	TGTGCCAGCAGCAACCCCACAGGGGGCCCCTACAATGAGCAGTTCTTC
TRBV14	TRBJ2-1	.	.	CASSQVFLSYNEQFF	TGTGCCAGCAGCCAAGTTTTCCTCTCCTACAATGAGCAGTTCTTC
TRBV27	TRBJ2-1	.	.	CASSLEVRPGSDEQFF	TGTGCCAGCAGTTTAGAGGTACGACCGGGGAGCGATGAGCAGTTCTTC
TRBV10-2	TRBJ2-7	.	TRBD2	CASTSGLAGYYEQYF	TGCGCCAGCACTTCGGGACTAGCGGGGTACTACGAGCAGTACTTC
TRBV28	TRBJ2-7	.	TRBD2	CASRLNLGLAGAGAGEQYF	TGTGCCAGCAGACTAAACCTGGGACTAGCGGGAGCGGGGGCGGGCGAGCAGTACTTC
TRBV2	TRBJ2-7	.	.	CASSETQGAIHEQYF	TGTGCCAGCAGTGAAACACAGGGAGCGATCCACGAGCAGTACTTC
TRBV19	TRBJ2-7	.	TRBD2	CASRSTGGSYEQYF	TGTGCCAGTAGGTCGACGGGGGGCTCCTACGAGCAGTACTTC
TRBV6-2/TRBV6-3	TRBJ2-7	many	TRBD2	CASSYGTSSYEQYF	TGTGCCAGCAGTTACGGGACTAGCTCCTACGAGCAGTACTTC
TRBV7-2	TRBJ1-1	.	.	CASSLLRGQNTEAFF	TGTGCCAGCAGCTTACTAAGGGGCCAGAACACTGAAGCTTTCTTT
TRBV7-2	TRBJ2-3	.	.	CAIRWASTDTQYF	TGTGCCATTAGGTGGGCTAGCACAGATACGCAGTATTTT
TRBV21-1	TRBJ2-1	.	.	CASSKGTSGSFDEQFF	TGTGCCAGCAGCAAAGGGACTAGCGGGAGTTTCGATGAGCAGTTCTTC